This TCR beta chain was recovered during a study of blood T cell repertoires in COVID-19. Study-wide context: Acute and convalescent COVID-19 samples came from the United States, Italy and Spain. Nucleic acid was either cDNA or gDNA, and it came from T cells, B-cell-depleted T cells, or PBMCs.

Profiling relied on immunoSEQ multiplex PCR, and the TCRdb table lists in-frame clones only, not all of them. The sample contains 150,000 or so clones, approximately 83% of which appear only once. The CDR3 spans 15 residues. Trimming removed 5 bases from V and 4 bases from J; junction bases left unmatched: 5. Germline V lookup: CDR1 LGHDT, CDR2 YNNKEL (reference sequence). This TCR was recovered from a woman aged 60-70 years with COVID-19, enrolled during active disease. V is TRBV3-1 (or the pseudogene TRBV3-2) and J is TRBJ1-4; TRBD1 matches at 9 bases. The sample comprised peripheral blood. CDR3 in DNA: TGTGCCAGCAGCGGAAGACAGGGGGTTAATGAAAAACTGTTTTTT. Its protein is CASSGRQGVNEKLFF.